The subject of this entry is one TCR beta chain. Antigen: not known. The entry originates in a study of blood T cells in healthy people across ages. PCR was performed a second time for roughly 7 to 11 cycles using a sample-barcoded 5' primer and a J-beta primer mix. Each CDR3 protein gets one entry after TCRdb re-called the 5' RACE reads with MiXCR. The sample lists around 650,000 distinct CDR3 sequences; less than 40% were seen once. Trimming left V 5 bases short and J 7 bases short, with 12 bases between. Germline CDR1 reads SGHTA; CDR2 reads FQGTGA. This CDR3 has 13 residues. General study findings and limits: With naive T cell percentage, TCR beta diversity showed a strong correlation. Unsorted PBMC material precluded a definitive naive versus antigen-experienced comparison.

Sequenced sample: blood. This TCR was recovered from a woman of 80 years or more in good health. The chain links TRBV7-3 to TRBJ2-1, with a possible D match to TRBD1 (6 bases). The CDR3: CASSPQTGNEQFF. The CDR3 region has the DNA TGTGCCAGCAGCCCCCAGACAGGTAATGAGCAGTTCTTC.